These T cell receptor beta chains were read from a single sample in a study of cytomegalovirus exposure and HLA in healthy donors. TCRdb's copy holds only in-frame clones and misses some; the assay was immunoSEQ multiplex PCR. Of about 200,000 clones listed, 60% to 80% are singletons. Sequenced input: PBMCs. The receptors stem from a man aged 18 to 29 in good health and CMV-seronegative. CDR3s include the opening cysteine and the closing phenylalanine or tryptophan. D genes are given only for firm matches. Size tells how often a clone was seen (once, few, many) or the class of an expanded clone, and some rows leave it out.

abundance | j_gene | v_gene | d_gene | CDR3aa | CDR3nt
once | TRBJ2-7 | TRBV11-2 | NA | CASSLGRSEQYF | TGTGCCAGCAGCTTGGGCAGATCCGAGCAGTACTTC
NA | TRBJ2-3 | TRBV9 | TRBD2 | CASSIGTSYSSTDTQYF | TGTGCCAGCAGCATCGGGACTAGCTATTCTAGCACAGATACGCAGTATTTT
NA | TRBJ1-1 | TRBV9 | NA | CASSKGPNTEAFF | TGTGCCAGCAGCAAGGGGCCGAACACTGAAGCTTTCTTT
NA | TRBJ2-6 | TRBV6-1 | TRBD2 | CASSDQLASGANVLTF | TGTGCCAGCAGTGACCAACTAGCGTCTGGGGCCAACGTCCTGACTTTC
NA | TRBJ2-7 | TRBV21-1 | NA | CASSKAVRGDEQYF | TGTGCCAGCAGCAAAGCGGTCAGGGGGGACGAGCAGTACTTC
NA | TRBJ1-2 | TRBV7-9 | NA | CASSLRGYGYTF | TGTGCCAGCAGCTTAAGAGGCTATGGCTACACCTTC
NA | TRBJ2-1 | TRBV6-1 | TRBD2 | CASRPAGGPFDEQFF | TGTGCCAGCAGGCCAGCGGGAGGGCCTTTCGATGAGCAGTTCTTC
NA | TRBJ1-2 | TRBV6-1 | TRBD1 | CASREAGTGGSGYTF | TGTGCCAGCAGGGAAGCCGGGACAGGGGGGAGCGGCTACACCTTC
NA | TRBJ2-5 | TRBV9 | NA | CASSRGGPQETQYF | TGTGCCAGCAGCCGCGGGGGCCCTCAAGAGACCCAGTACTTC
few | TRBJ2-2 | TRBV5-4 | NA | CASSFLANTGELFF | TGTGCCAGCAGCTTCTTGGCAAACACCGGGGAGCTGTTTTTT
NA | TRBJ2-7 | TRBV27 | TRBD1 | CASSLGTGGRLEQYF | TGTGCCAGCAGTTTAGGGACAGGGGGCCGTCTCGAGCAGTACTTC
NA | TRBJ1-5 | TRBV2 | TRBD1 | CASTLTGVGNQPQHF | TGTGCCAGCACCCTAACAGGGGTCGGGAATCAGCCCCAGCATTTT
NA | TRBJ1-2 | TRBV19 | TRBD1 | CASSGQGPTNYGYTF | TGTGCCAGTTCGGGACAGGGGCCCACTAACTATGGCTACACCTTC
NA | TRBJ1-1 | TRBV5-5 | NA | CASSLGQEAFF | TGTGCCAGCAGCTTGGGGCAGGAAGCTTTCTTT
NA | TRBJ2-7 | TRBV7-3 | NA | CASSINSGSGEQYF | TGTGCCAGCAGCATAAACAGCGGATCGGGCGAGCAGTACTTC
NA | TRBJ2-7 | TRBV5-6 | NA | CASSPGQGFFYEQYF | TGTGCCAGCAGCCCAGGCCAGGGATTTTTCTACGAGCAGTACTTC
NA | TRBJ2-5 | TRBV11-3 | TRBD1 | CASSLRSRDRGKETQYF | TGTGCCAGCAGCTTAAGATCCCGGGACAGGGGGAAAGAGACCCAGTACTTC
NA | TRBJ2-1 | TRBV4-2 | NA | CASSQQSSGYYNEQFF | TGTGCCAGCAGCCAGCAATCATCGGGATACTACAATGAGCAGTTCTTC
once | TRBJ2-7 | TRBV5-4 | TRBD1 | CASSSTGTSSYEQYF | TGTGCCAGCAGCTCGACAGGGACAAGCTCCTACGAGCAGTACTTC
NA | TRBJ2-7 | TRBV7-9 | TRBD1 | CASSPILTRDSYEQYF | TGTGCCAGCAGCCCGATCCTCACTAGGGACAGCTACGAGCAGTACTTC
NA | TRBJ2-1 | TRBV29-1 | NA | CSVGMGEAYNEQFF | TGCAGCGTTGGTATGGGAGAAGCCTACAATGAGCAGTTCTTC
NA | TRBJ1-1 | TRBV5-4 | TRBD1 | CASSEGDRGKMNTEAFF | TGTGCCAGCAGCGAGGGGGACAGGGGCAAAATGAACACTGAAGCTTTCTTT